The source of this T cell receptor (beta chain) is a study of blood T cell repertoires in COVID-19. Study at large: Samples came from the United States, Italy and Spain, spanning acute and convalescent COVID-19. Sources were T cells, B-cell-depleted T cells, or PBMCs; the material itself was cDNA or gDNA.

Produced via immunoSEQ multiplex PCR; TCRdb's table is partial and in-frame only. The table lists over 35,000 clones, about 83% of them singletons. The ends were cut back, 1 base at V and 9 bases at J, with 13 bases in the middle. This CDR3 has 13 amino acids. CDR1 and CDR2 (germline): MGHRA, YSYEKL. The genes are TRBV4-1 and TRBJ2-7; tentative D call: TRBD1 (5 bases). Material: peripheral blood. The clonotype was recovered from a man aged 35 to 55 with COVID-19, enrolled during active disease. Here the CDR3 reads CASSQVQGSGQYF. In DNA form, the CDR3 reads TGCGCCAGCAGCCAAGTTCAGGGTTCGGGGCAGTACTTC.